One and the same sample provided the 9 T cell receptor beta chains below, sequenced in a study of lymphopenia after photon versus proton radiotherapy. TCRdb keeps only in-frame clones here, not all; method: immunoSEQ multiplex PCR. The sample includes 24,000 or so clones, around 84% seen only once; the top ten take about a quarter. The material sequenced was peripheral blood, taken from a patient treated with photon-based radiotherapy. These receptors originate from a man aged 35 to 55 with gastric cancer.

The V gene is TRBV6-6, the J gene TRBJ1-1; D possibly corresponds to TRBD1 (5 bases). The germline V gene encodes CDR1 MNHNY and CDR2 SVGAGI (reference sequence). The CDR3 contains 13 residues. V lost 6 bases and J 4 bases, leaving 12 bases between the germline ends. The CDR3 spells CASSQDIGTEAFF. The CDR3 bases are TGTGCCAGCAGCCAGGACATTGGCACTGAAGCTTTCTTT.

V is TRBV14 and J is TRBJ1-2; weak D call: TRBD1 (5 bases). CDR1 and CDR2 (germline): SGHDN, FVKESK. With 5 bases removed from V and 5 bases from J, the gap between germline ends came to 18 bases. The CDR3 is made up of 15 amino acids. The CDR3 sequence is CASSSRATLGYGYTF. CDR3 in DNA: TGTGCCAGCAGCTCCAGGGCCACCCTTGGGTATGGCTACACCTTC. Filled out from reference TRBV14 and TRBJ1-2, the complete variable domain reads EAGVTQFPSHSVIEKGQTVTLRCDPISGHDNLYWYRRVMGKEIKFLLHFVKESKQDESGMPNNRFLAERTGGTYSTLKVQPAELEDSGVYFCASSSRATLGYGYTFGSGTRLTVV.

The chain joins TRBV7-9 to TRBJ1-1; perhaps TRBD1 as D (5 bases). The germline V and J ends were trimmed by 7 bases and 6 bases, with 15 bases remaining between them. Per germline, CDR1 SEHNR and CDR2 FQNEAQ (reference sequence). The CDR3 is 13 residues long. The DNA of the CDR3 is TGTGCCAGCACCACGTCCAGGGACCCTGAAGCTTTCTTT. Translating gives CASTTSRDPEAFF.

The V call is TRBV10-3, the J call TRBJ1-2, with D perhaps matching TRBD1 (5 bases). The CDR3 contains 11 residues. Looked up from germline, CDR1 is ENHRY and CDR2 is SYGVKD. The ends were cut back, 11 bases at V and 5 bases at J, with 12 bases in the middle. For the CDR3, the DNA is TGTGCCCCCCAGGGCTGGTATGGCTACACCTTC. Residues: CAPQGWYGYTF.

In DNA form, the CDR3 reads TGTGCCAGTAGTGTGACTAGCGGGGAGACCCAGTACTTC. Its translation: CASSVTSGETQYF. The chain links TRBV19 to TRBJ2-5, with TRBD2 identical over 10 bases. This CDR3 has 13 residues. Germline CDR1 is LNHDA and CDR2 is SQIVND (reference sequence). J lost 5 bases, V lost 5 bases, and 2 bases had no gene match.

V and J are TRBV7-8 and TRBJ2-3, with no clear D. Trimming removed 1 base at V and 5 bases at J, with 7 bases between. This CDR3 comprises 13 residues. Germline lookup yields CDR1 SGHVS and CDR2 FQNEAQ. CDR3 coding DNA: TGTGCCAGCAGCTTAGTCCCGGGAGATACGCAGTATTTT. Residues: CASSLVPGDTQYF.

The rearrangement uses TRBV7-3 and TRBJ2-1; tentative D call: TRBD1 (6 bases). The CDR3 has 16 amino acids. Germline V gene sequence: CDR1 SGHTA, CDR2 FQGTGA. V lost 4 bases to trimming and J lost 3 bases, with 16 bases between them. For the CDR3, the DNA is TGTGCCAGCAGCTCCGCCTTAAGACAGGACTACAATGAGCAGTTCTTC. Translation gives CASSSALRQDYNEQFF.

This rearrangement joins TRBV6-5 to TRBJ2-1, with no clear D. V was pared by 7 bases and J by 0 bases, with 7 bases between. Germline lookup yields CDR1 MNHEY and CDR2 SVGAGI. This CDR3 has 13 amino acids. The CDR3 region is CASKESSYNEQFF. Written as DNA, the CDR3 is TGTGCCAGCAAGGAAAGCTCCTACAATGAGCAGTTCTTC.

The rearrangement links TRBV5-3 to TRBJ1-2; D gene uncertain. TRBV5-3 is an ORF for which the function is uncertain. Between the trimmed V and J ends, which lost 8 bases and 1 base, there was a span of 9 bases. The CDR3 is made up of 12 amino acids. The DNA for the CDR3 is TGTGCCAGCAGCACCAATAACTATGGCTACACCTTC. Translating gives CASSTNNYGYTF.